The 27 T cell receptor beta chains presented below share a single source sample, sequenced in a study of blood T cell repertoires in COVID-19. Sequencing was performed with immunoSEQ multiplex PCR; in TCRdb, only in-frame clones are kept and a portion is missing. The top ten hold about an eighth of the sample, which has nearly 55,000 clones, roughly 86% seen once. The specimen was peripheral blood. The receptors come from a man in his 70s with active COVID-19.

The chain joins TRBV24-1 to TRBJ2-1; 10 bases align to TRBD2. CDR1 KGHDR and CDR2 SFDVKD come from the germline V gene. This CDR3 is 15 amino acids long. With V trimmed by 4 bases and J by 4 bases, 3 bases remained unmatched. In nucleotides, the CDR3 is TGTGCCACCAGTGACAGCGGGGGGGGTTACAATGAGCAGTTCTTC. As protein: CATSDSGGGYNEQFF.

This chain links TRBV5-1 with TRBJ2-3; 7 nucleotides line up with TRBD1. This CDR3 has 17 residues. Germline lookup yields CDR1 SGHRS and CDR2 YFSETQ. V trimming: 2 bases; J trimming: 7 bases; junction bases outside the gene matches: 16. CDR3 in DNA: TGCGCCAGCAGCTTTACAGGGGCCACCAGACCAATGAATACGCAGTATTTT. Encoded protein: CASSFTGATRPMNTQYF.

This chain connects TRBV7-8 to TRBJ1-1; D call uncertain. V was shortened by 1 base and J by 4 bases, with 7 bases between the two germline ends. This CDR3 is built from 13 residues. CDR1 and CDR2 (germline): SGHVS, FQNEAQ. This CDR3 is CASSLVSGTEAFF. CDR3 in DNA: TGTGCCAGCAGCTTAGTTTCCGGCACTGAAGCTTTCTTT.

This chain uses TRBV4-3 with TRBJ2-7; 9 positions agree with TRBD2. The V gene's germline CDR1 is LGHNA and CDR2 YSLEER. Trimming cost V 1 base and J 0 bases; bases outside gene matches: 10. This CDR3 comprises 18 residues. The CDR3 sequence is CASSQGAVTAGGSYEQYF. DNA of the CDR3: TGCGCCAGCAGCCAAGGGGCGGTCACAGCGGGGGGCTCCTACGAGCAGTACTTC.

The J gene is TRBJ1-2, the V gene TRBV30; D unclear. CDR1 is GTSNPN, CDR2 SVGIG, per germline (reference sequence). With 4 bases removed from V and 5 bases from J, the gap between germline ends came to 14 bases. The CDR3 length is 13 residues. CDR3 DNA sequence: TGTGCCTGGATTACGGGATTCGGTTATGGCTACACCTTC. Protein product: CAWITGFGYGYTF.

The CDR3 is CASSSVGGLGETQYF. Here the CDR3 DNA reads TGTGCCAGCAGCTCGGTGGGGGGGCTCGGGGAGACCCAGTACTTC. The chain links TRBV11-1 to TRBJ2-5, with D tentatively TRBD2 (7 bases). Trimming removed 4 bases from V and 5 bases from J, with 17 bases in between. The CDR3 loop spans 15 amino acids. Germline V gene lookup returns CDR1 SGHAT and CDR2 FQDESV (reference sequence).

A few counts support this clone. The chain joins TRBV5-4 to TRBJ2-2, with 9 bases fitting TRBD2. Germline assignment: CDR1 SGHNT and CDR2 YYREEE (reference sequence). The V segment lost 3 bases and the J segment 6 bases; nucleotides outside the gene matches: 6. The CDR3 runs 15 residues. CDR3 in DNA: TGTGCCAGCAGCTCCGGGACTAGCTCGCCCGGGGAGCTGTTTTTT. Residues: CASSSGTSSPGELFF.

A word on this clone: An end of the junction differs from the germline gene, which may be a read error. V usage is TRBV9 and J usage is TRBJ2-3, with D perhaps matching TRBD2 (5 bases). Germline CDR1 and CDR2: SGDLS and YYNGEE. This CDR3 comprises 14 residues. The DNA of the CDR3 is TGTGCCAACAGCGGAGGACTTGGCACAGATACGCAGTATTTT. Its protein is CANSGGLGTDTQYF.

This rearrangement joins TRBV11-3 to TRBJ2-1, with 10 bases identical to TRBD2. This CDR3 is built from 15 residues. The V segment lost 4 bases and the J segment 3 bases; nucleotides outside the gene matches: 3. Germline lookup yields CDR1 SGHNT and CDR2 YENEEA. The CDR3 coding sequence is TGTGCCAGCAGCTCTAGCGGGGGAGACTACAATGAGCAGTTCTTC. Its protein is CASSSSGGDYNEQFF.

The gene calls are TRBV11-1 and TRBJ2-2; a possible D gene is TRBD1 (6 bases). Trimming removed 1 base from V and 0 bases from J, with 9 bases in between. Germline CDR1 is SGHAT and CDR2 is FQDESV (reference sequence). This CDR3 spans 16 amino acids. CDR3 residues: CASSLVRGSNTGELFF. DNA for the CDR3: TGTGCCAGCAGCTTAGTAAGGGGGTCGAACACCGGGGAGCTGTTTTTT.

The chain carries TRBV18 and TRBJ2-2; D is uncertain. This CDR3 region has 16 residues. V was trimmed by 0 bases and J by 2 bases, leaving 10 bases between them. CDR1 and CDR2 (germline): KGHSH, LQKENI. The CDR3 spells CASSPPSRLNTGELFF. In DNA, the CDR3 is TGTGCCAGCTCACCACCCTCCAGGTTAAACACCGGGGAGCTGTTTTTT.

The chain carries TRBV12-3 or TRBV12-4 and TRBJ1-3; D is ambiguous. The CDR3 runs 12 residues. Trimming took 9 bases from V and 1 from J, leaving 7 bases between them. CDR3 amino acids: CASRGSGNTIYF. In DNA, the CDR3 is TGTGCCAGTCGGGGATCTGGAAACACCATATATTTT.

This chain joins TRBV7-2 and TRBJ1-2; 8 bases fit TRBD1. The V segment lost 0 bases and the J segment 2 bases; nucleotides outside the gene matches: 5. The CDR3 loop spans 16 amino acids. CDR1 is SGHTA and CDR2 is FQGNSA in the germline V gene. The CDR3 DNA reads TGTGCCAGCAGCTTAGCCTGGGGACAGGTGAACTATGGCTACACCTTC. Translated, it gives CASSLAWGQVNYGYTF.

This clone was observed a single time. The rearrangement joins TRBV12-3 or TRBV12-4 to TRBJ1-5; D gene uncertain. CDR3 size: 13 residues. V was cut by 5 bases and J by 7 bases, with 12 bases left in between. CDR3 sequence reads: CASSDFAAQPQHF. The CDR3 DNA follows: TGTGCCAGCAGTGACTTCGCCGCACAGCCCCAGCATTTT.

As for this clone: One end of the junction fails to match germline, which may point to a read error. The chain links TRBV7-7 to TRBJ2-5, with D maybe TRBD2 (6 bases). CDR3 length: 16 residues. Germline CDR1 and CDR2: SSHAT and FNYEAQ (reference sequence). CDR3 coding DNA: TGTGCTAGCAGCTTAAGGCTAGCGCGGACGCAAGAGACCCAGTACTTC. Residues: CASSLRLARTQETQYF.

The genes are TRBV5-1 and TRBJ2-7; D possibly corresponds to TRBD2 (5 bases). Germline V gene data show CDR1 as SGHRS and CDR2 as YFSETQ. This CDR3 region has 14 residues. V lost 3 bases and J 0 bases, leaving 10 bases between the germline ends. CDR3 region: CASSSTAGSYEQYF. The DNA of the CDR3 is TGCGCCAGCAGCTCCACGGCGGGCTCCTACGAGCAGTACTTC. Full variable domain (rest looked up from reference TRBV5-1 and TRBJ2-7): KAGVTQTPRYLIKTRGQQVTLSCSPISGHRSVSWYQQTPGQGLQFLFEYFSETQRNKGNFPGRFSGRQFSNSRSEMNVSTLELGDSALYLCASSSTAGSYEQYFGPGTRLTVT.

V usage is TRBV18 and J usage is TRBJ2-5; 11 bases agree with TRBD2. The CDR3 extends over 17 amino acids. Germline trimming cut 6 bases from V and 5 bases from J; bases unmatched to any gene: 14. The germline V gene has CDR1 KGHSH and CDR2 LQKENI. The CDR3 DNA reads as TGTGCCAGCTCCCGGGTACTAGCGGGGGTATACAAGGAGACCCAGTACTTC. This encodes CASSRVLAGVYKETQYF.

The genes are TRBV12-3 or TRBV12-4 and TRBJ1-1; 7 bases fit TRBD1. The CDR3 length is 12 residues. J lost 9 bases, V lost 2 bases, and 3 bases had no gene match. In nucleotides, the CDR3 is TGTGCCAGCAGTTTAAGGGACAGTAAAGCTTTCTTT. Translating gives CASSLRDSKAFF.

The V gene is TRBV5-1, the J gene TRBJ2-3; 7 bases line up with TRBD2. CDR3 length: 14 residues. Losses at the gene ends were 4 bases for V and 4 bases for J; bases not matched to a gene: 6. CDR1 and CDR2 from the germline V gene are SGHRS and YFSETQ. CDR3 DNA: TGCGCCAGCAGCCCCCCTGCGGGGGCAGATACGCAGTATTTT. Translated: CASSPPAGADTQYF.

This clone was observed a handful of times. V is TRBV7-2 and J is TRBJ2-5; 8 bases line up with TRBD2. CDR1 is SGHTA, CDR2 FQGNSA, per germline. CDR3 length: 15 amino acids. The ends lost 3 bases at V and 0 bases at J; junction bases unmatched: 3. CDR3 in amino acids: CASSFQRGNQETQYF. The CDR3 DNA sequence: TGTGCCAGCAGCTTCCAGCGGGGGAACCAAGAGACCCAGTACTTC.

V gene TRBV7-3 combines with J gene TRBJ2-1, with D uncertain. Trimming removed 1 base at V and 4 bases at J, with 8 bases between. The CDR3 totals 14 residues. CDR1 and CDR2 (germline): SGHTA, FQGTGA. The CDR3 DNA follows: TGTGCCAGCAGCTTAAGTAGCAGTTACAATGAGCAGTTCTTC. Protein sequence: CASSLSSSYNEQFF.

The table lists this clone with a few counts. The CDR3 spells CSVDAGVRGGYTF. The CDR3, as DNA: TGCAGCGTTGACGCGGGGGTGAGGGGTGGCTACACCTTC. This sequence joins TRBV29-1 and TRBJ1-2; D is possibly TRBD1 (5 bases). V lost 3 bases and J 7 bases, leaving 15 bases between the germline ends. This CDR3 spans 13 amino acids. Germline V lookup: CDR1 SQVTM, CDR2 ANQGSEA.

The V gene is TRBV6-6, the J gene TRBJ2-7; 7 bases are shared with TRBD1. Germline assignment: CDR1 MNHNY and CDR2 SVGAGI (reference sequence). After removal of 6 bases from V and 5 bases from J, the junction contained 7 bases not matched to a gene. This CDR3 region has 13 residues. The CDR3 DNA reads as TGTGCCAGCAGCTGGGACAGCTACAACGAGCAGTACTTC. Its protein product is CASSWDSYNEQYF.

The chain uses TRBV10-2 and TRBJ2-2; TRBD1 agrees at 8 bases. The CDR3 loop spans 14 amino acids. From germline, CDR1 is WSHSY and CDR2 SAAADI. Trimming cost V 6 bases and J 5 bases; bases outside gene matches: 5. The CDR3 DNA follows: TGCGCCAGCAGGGGGACAGGTGGGACCGGGGAGCTGTTTTTT. Protein sequence: CASRGTGGTGELFF.

This chain joins TRBV5-6 and TRBJ2-3; 8 bases agree with TRBD1. V was pared by 5 bases and J by 6 bases, with 5 bases of the junction left unmatched. In germline, CDR1 is SGHDT, CDR2 YYEEEE. The CDR3 covers 13 residues. DNA for the CDR3: TGTGCCAGCAGTTTGACAGGGGCGGATACGCAGTATTTT. Translated: CASSLTGADTQYF. Full variable domain (missing parts from reference TRBV5-6 and TRBJ2-3): DAGVTQSPTHLIKTRGQQVTLRCSPKSGHDTVSWYQQALGQGPQFIFQYYEEEERQRGNFPDRFSGHQFPNYSSELNVNALLLGDSALYLCASSLTGADTQYFGPGTRLTVL.

This chain uses TRBV27 with TRBJ2-3; D unresolved. V was pared by 8 bases and J by 7 bases, with 7 bases between. The CDR3 is 10 amino acids. Germline V lookup: CDR1 MNHEY, CDR2 SMNVEV (reference sequence). CDR3 in DNA: TGTGCCAGCGGTTCATATACGCAGTATTTT. Its translation is CASGSYTQYF.

The rearrangement links TRBV4-3 to TRBJ2-7, with TRBD2 identical over 11 bases. The CDR3 is 16 residues long. The J segment lost 4 bases and the V segment lost 3 bases, leaving 8 bases of the junction unmatched. CDR1 and CDR2 from the germline V gene are LGHNA and YSLEER. The CDR3, as DNA: TGCGCCAGCAGCCACCTAGCGGGGGGTATTGGTTACGAGCAGTACTTC. This codes for CASSHLAGGIGYEQYF.